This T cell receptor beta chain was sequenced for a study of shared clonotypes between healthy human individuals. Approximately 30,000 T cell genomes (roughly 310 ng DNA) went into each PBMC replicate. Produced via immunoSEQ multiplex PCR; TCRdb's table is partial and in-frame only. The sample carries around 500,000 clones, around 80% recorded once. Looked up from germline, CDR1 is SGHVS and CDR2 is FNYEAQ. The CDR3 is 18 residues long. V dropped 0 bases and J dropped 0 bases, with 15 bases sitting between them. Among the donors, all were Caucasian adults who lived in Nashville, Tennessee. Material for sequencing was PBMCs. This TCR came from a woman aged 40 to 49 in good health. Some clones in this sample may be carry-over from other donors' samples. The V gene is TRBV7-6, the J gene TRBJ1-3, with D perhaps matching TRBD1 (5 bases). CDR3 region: CASSLARGVQSSGNTIYF. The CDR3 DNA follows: TGTGCCAGCAGCTTAGCGCGGGGCGTACAGAGCTCTGGAAACACCATATATTTT.